Presented here are 5 T cell receptor beta chains from one specimen sequenced in a study of blood T cell repertoires in COVID-19. Here immunoSEQ multiplex PCR was the method, and the copy in TCRdb shows in-frame clones only, minus some. Among 200,000 to 250,000 clones listed, nearly 90% were seen once. The sample was PBMCs or T cells enriched from blood (not recorded which). The origin of the receptors is a man under 40 who had been exposed to COVID-19.

The V gene is TRBV19, the J gene TRBJ1-2; 10 bases map to TRBD1. The length of the CDR3 is 15 residues. Germline CDR1 and CDR2: LNHDA and SQIVND (reference sequence). With 5 bases clipped from V and 7 bases from J, the junction kept 10 bases outside the gene matches. CDR3 nucleotides: TGTGCCAGTAGTCCCGGGACAGGGGTTTACAGTGGCTACACCTTC. It specifies CASSPGTGVYSGYTF.

This chain joins TRBV18 and TRBJ1-5, with D perhaps matching TRBD1 (5 bases). Germline V gene lookup returns CDR1 KGHSH and CDR2 LQKENI. The ends were cut back, 2 bases at V and 1 base at J, with 9 bases in the middle. This CDR3 region has 15 residues. The chain's CDR3 is CASSPRDRSNQPQHF. For the CDR3, the DNA is TGTGCCAGCTCACCAAGAGACAGAAGCAATCAGCCCCAGCATTTT. Based on the CDR3 plus reference TRBV18 and TRBJ1-5, the full variable domain is NAGVMQNPRHLVRRRGQEARLRCSPMKGHSHVYWYRQLPEEGLKFMVYLQKENIIDESGMPKERFSAEFPKEGPSILRIQQVVRGDSAAYFCASSPRDRSNQPQHFGDGTRLSIL.

This chain joins TRBV11-2 and TRBJ2-1; 8 positions agree with TRBD2. This CDR3 region has 14 residues. In germline, CDR1 is SGHAT, CDR2 FQNNGV. V lost 6 bases to trimming and J lost 6 bases; unmatched junction nucleotides: 7. CDR3 sequence reads: CASRGTGGPNEQFF. The CDR3 DNA reads TGTGCCAGCAGAGGAACGGGGGGGCCCAATGAGCAGTTCTTC.

V and J are TRBV7-3 and TRBJ2-2; a weak D match, TRBD1 (6 bases). V gave up 8 bases and J gave up 7 bases, with 14 bases separating them. The germline V gene encodes CDR1 SGHTA and CDR2 FQGTGA. CDR3 size: 13 residues. The CDR3 is CASGTTSDGELFF. CDR3 DNA: TGTGCCAGCGGGACAACCAGTGACGGGGAGCTGTTTTTT.

This clone appeared once. This rearrangement joins TRBV2 to TRBJ2-7; TRBD1 matches at 9 bases. The CDR3 has 14 residues. CDR1 is SNHLY, CDR2 FYNNEI, per germline. Losses at the gene ends were 10 bases for V and 5 bases for J; bases not matched to a gene: 12. The CDR3 sequence: CATLLQGARNEQYF. CDR3 bases: TGTGCCACCTTGTTACAGGGGGCGAGGAACGAGCAGTACTTC.